This T cell receptor (beta chain) was sequenced for a study of cytomegalovirus exposure and HLA in healthy donors (TCRdb year 2017). Describing the broader study: An earlier analysis of more than 550 of the donors reported 250 to 300 Gb of sequence data and 95 million to 120 million unique TCR beta sequences obtained from about 200 million T cells. All discovery cohort repertoires had been generated on a single sequencing platform. Among about 370 genotyped donors of the cohort, an average of around 240,000 unique TCR beta nucleotide sequences was sequenced per donor, of which roughly 17% were non-productive. The aim of the study was to test whether cataloging public T cell receptors could identify signatures of past pathogen exposure. Typing coverage differed by locus: A, B, C, DRB1 and DQB1 were typed in roughly 620-630 donors, DQA1 in approximately 520, DPA1 in approximately 600, and DPB1 in roughly 470. Rather than using new phenotypic data, the later analysis identified candidate immune exposures from TCR beta sequences and from how often those sequences occurred across donors. Roughly five DR-DQ haplotypes were handled as single units for association and clustering, since linkage in the cohort was strong. To predict cytomegalovirus infection status, the study brought together high-throughput TCR immunosequencing, statistical association of individual TCRs with disease status, and machine learning. Donor age, sex, ethnicity and CMV serostatus were compiled together with the repertoire data. Using immunosequencing, the study profiled T cell repertoires from roughly 650 subjects and related those repertoires to cytomegalovirus serostatus. In a later analysis, previously published TCR beta repertoires from about 670 donors were re-analyzed and high-resolution HLA genotyping was added so that TCR occurrence patterns could be studied. Among the roughly 400 genotyped donors, approximately 77% belonged to the genetic ancestry cluster associated with self-reported Caucasian donors. Genome-wide SNP genotypes for about three fifths of the 666 donors were used in a later genetic analysis, which treated that subset as a discovery cohort. In an earlier analysis of around 540 of the donors, high-throughput TCR beta sequencing was used to judge whether each TCR beta V gene segment behaved as functional or pseudogenic. Both class I and class II loci were covered by HLA typing, at four-digit resolution. Along with the approximately 700-subject first cohort, a separate validation cohort of over 90 different subjects was used. About 280 gigabases of sequencing data and approximately 85 million unique TCR sequences were included in an early release covering 550 to 800 HLA-typed donors.

The research as a whole found: A later genetic analysis associated a missense DCLRE1C variant with V-gene and J-gene trimming of TCR beta chains, and an independent cohort replicated the association. Several of the top co-occurrence clusters appeared to be linked to parvovirus B19, influenza, CMV and Epstein-Barr virus, according to a later analysis. Specific HLA alleles were associated with roughly 17,000 TCR beta sequences at a false discovery rate of 0.05 in a later analysis. Roughly uniform sequencing depth across donors was assumed in presence/absence analyses, although this assumption may not hold. A later analysis found that most CMV-associated TCR beta chains appeared HLA-restricted, with HLA associations seemingly driven largely by CMV exposure. Most TCR sequences were seen in very few donors, while some public TCRs were found in many individuals. In an earlier analysis of 587 of the donors, most TCR beta V segments appeared in productive rearrangements about 90% or about 30% of the time, broadly matching IMGT annotations. According to a later genetic analysis, donors in an Asian-associated ancestry cluster had fewer N-insertions in productive TCRs than the approximately 690-donor mean. The sequencing pipeline was judged likely to have produced a cluster of highly shared sequence variants as a technical artifact. When HLA alleles, especially DR and DQ, strongly co-occurred, attributing TCR associations to individual alleles was difficult. Only TCR beta chains were sequenced in this cohort, and the absence of alpha or paired-chain data limited detectable features. In a later analysis, HLA-associated TCR beta chains showed more clonal expansion and lower generation probabilities than non-associated chains that were equally common. A further reported finding was that TCR beta sequences accurately predicted the HLA-A and HLA-B alleles for most subjects in the first cohort. Some IMGT-functional V segments, including TRBV6-2 and TRBV6-3, could not be distinguished by the 87-base-pair reads and were therefore excluded. Because counts were too low, some 17 rarely observed V segments, including chromosome 9 orphons, were left out of the earlier analysis of a few hundred of the donors. In vitro tests confirmed that a few of the cytomegalovirus-associated TCR beta chains recognize cytomegalovirus antigens. Correlated functional status among segregating V segments might reflect linkage disequilibrium, but an unknown experimental factor could not be ruled out. In a later analysis, the rate of TCR association differed among HLA loci, with DRB1 alleles having the most associated TCRs and HLA-C alleles having the fewest. Immune exposure information for the cohort was limited to CMV serostatus. The classifier was reported to diagnose cytomegalovirus status with high specificity and sensitivity in both the original cohort and the validation cohort. The study gave a list of more than 150 TCR beta chains associated with cytomegalovirus. The authors suggested that the approach could potentially be generalized to other disease states and immunological phenotypes. Because HLA typing was unavailable for some donors at each locus, only the typed subset was used in association tests.

The cohort comprised fewer than 750 healthy bone marrow donors. All cohort members were sampled while nominally healthy, although unrecorded immune exposures were likely present. The donor tested CMV seronegative and was one of the 352 seronegative cohort members. Each donor provided a peripheral blood sample, and peripheral blood mononuclear cells were used for TCR beta sequencing. The Qiagen DNeasy Blood Extraction Kit was used to extract genomic DNA from the blood cell samples. At the junction V is shortened by 6 bases and J by 4 bases, with 16 bases in between. CDR1 LNHDA and CDR2 SQIVND are derived from the germline V gene (reference sequence). The CDR3 spans 14 residues, from the cysteine through the phenylalanine. The only DNA kept is the CDR3, 42 bases in frame from the first base. Details on this clone: The antigen it binds to is not known. Per-nucleotide qualities are absent, and no much larger clonotype sits a single base away.

The library was built by means of the immunoSEQ multiplex PCR assay. For the multiplex PCR, a mixture combining 60 forward primers for TCR Vbeta segments and 13 reverse primers for TCR Jbeta segments was used. The CDR3 region of rearranged TCR beta genes was amplified from genomic DNA with a multiplex PCR assay. The amplified TCR beta libraries were sequenced on the Illumina HiSeq System as 87-base-pair reads. Regarding the original processing steps: Across the 700 or so repertoires, a later analysis counted tens of millions of unique TCR beta chains, some 11 million of which were shared by at least two donors. To remove PCR and sequencing errors, raw reads were error-corrected and collapsed into unique sequences using a nearest-neighbor algorithm that merged closely related sequences. CDR3 sequences were aligned to IMGT reference sequences to assign V, D and J gene segments. For a sequence to be retained, a match of at least six nucleotides was required to both a V gene segment and a J gene segment. Rearrangements were called productive when the CDR3 lacked stop codons and stayed in frame with V and J; all others were non-productive. CDR3 was defined according to IMGT convention as the region running from the second conserved V-encoded cysteine to the conserved J-encoded phenylalanine. The earlier analysis of about 530 of the donors excluded any sequence lacking an unambiguous match to a single V gene segment. In an earlier analysis of approximately 500 of the donors, a V segment was called functional when productive rearrangements were above 56.7%, and segregating when the standard deviation between donors exceeded 5%. To diagnose cytomegalovirus status from the catalog of TCR beta chain sequences, a statistical classification framework was built. V and J gene assignment, in a later analysis, came from comparing TCR nucleotide sequences with IMGT/GENE-DB human TR gene sequences. A later analysis assigned CDR3 sequences and most-parsimonious VDJ recombination scenarios with the TCRdist pipeline. In a later analysis, each TCR beta chain was defined by its CDR3 amino acid sequence together with its V-gene family, and reads without a unique V-gene family were excluded. To address suspected cross-contamination and a sequencing artifact, a later analysis removed around 600 highly shared, low-generation-probability nucleotide sequences. In a later analysis, a clonal expansion index was calculated for each public chain from normalized within-repertoire ranks of inferred template counts. Generation probabilities in a later analysis came from a VDJ recombination model fitted to out-of-frame rearrangements, and those results were checked against IGoR. In a later analysis, hypergeometric tests were used to score TCR-TCR, TCR-HLA and TCR-CMV co-occurrence, with a repertoire-size bias correction applied to TCR pairs. A later analysis estimated false discovery rates by permuting HLA or CMV assignments 20 times. In a later analysis, co-occurring TCRs were grouped with DBSCAN, and TCRdist sequence similarity was added when clustering was performed within HLA-allele-positive subsets. Repertoires with fewer than 30,000 or more than 120,000 public chains were left out of co-occurrence clustering, as were about 5 repertoires with anomalous nucleotide sharing. TCRdb stores this immuneACCESS table with in-frame sequences only. Part of the clones is absent; in the studies checked, under half of the shortfall reflects unresolved V genes, and no reason is known for the rest. That table is the source of V, J and clone size, and D and trimming were worked out from the DNA. The sample table lists 55,000 to 65,000 clones, over 75% of them with a count of one. The ten largest clones capture approximately 5.9% of the sample.

This sequence was found in a male donor in good health and CMV-seronegative. The sequenced sample was PBMCs. This chain joins TRBV19 to TRBJ2-7, with TRBD1 as a weak D call on 5 bases. CDR3 loop: CASSSGKRGYEQYF. The nucleotides are TGTGCCAGTAGCTCAGGCAAAAGGGGATACGAGCAGTACTTC.